Following are 24 T cell receptor beta chains from one sample sequenced in a study of T cell repertoires in cytomegalovirus infection. TCRdb ran MiXCR on the reads and lists one entry per CDR3 protein. The sample gives some 280,000 distinct CDR3 sequences, around 15% of which show up once; about 8.7% is in the top ten. Sequencing was carried out using PBMCs. The receptors originated from a human donor in good health (CMV status not recorded). Some clones in this sample may be carry-over from other donors' samples.

Concerning this clonotype: A much larger clone lies a single base off, so this may be a read error. V and J are TRBV7-2 and TRBJ1-2, with D perhaps matching TRBD1 (5 bases). Germline CDR1 and CDR2: SGHTA and FQGNSA. This CDR3 is built from 12 residues. In DNA, the CDR3 is TGTGCCAGCGGCTTCGGGGGAGAGGGCTACACCTTC. Protein product: CASGFGGEGYTF.

This clonotype was counted between two and nine times. This chain joins TRBV13 and TRBJ1-2, with D possibly being TRBD1 (5 bases). The CDR3 contains 15 residues. With 5 bases removed from V and 4 bases from J, the gap between germline ends came to 17 bases. Looked up from germline, CDR1 is PRHDT and CDR2 is FYEKMQ (reference sequence). CDR3 coding DNA: TGTGCCAGCAGCCTACCGTCAGGGACGGCCTATGGCTACACCTTC. Translation: CASSLPSGTAYGYTF.

This clonotype was counted ten times or more. This sequence joins TRBV19 and TRBJ2-2, with 9 bases aligning to TRBD2. Per germline, CDR1 LNHDA and CDR2 SQIVND (reference sequence). Trimming at V came to 6 bases and at J to 5 bases, leaving 13 bases not matched to a gene. CDR3 length equals 17 residues. The CDR3 loop is CASRLSASGIRTGELFF. CDR3 nucleotides: TGTGCCAGTAGATTAAGCGCTAGCGGGATTAGGACCGGGGAGCTGTTTTTT.

The chain recombines TRBV6-2 or TRBV6-3 with TRBJ2-7; no reliable D call. CDR1 is MNHEY, CDR2 SVGEGT, per germline. Between the trimmed V and J ends, which lost 2 bases and 2 bases, there was a span of 7 bases. The CDR3 has 13 amino acids. CDR3 nucleotide sequence: TGTGCCAGCAGTTACCTAGAGACCTACGAGCAGTACTTC. It encodes CASSYLETYEQYF.

This rearrangement joins TRBV6-6 to TRBJ2-1, with unresolved D. Trimming stripped 10 bases from V and 5 bases from J, with 9 bases between. There are 11 residues in the CDR3. Germline CDR1 and CDR2: MNHNY and SVGAGI (reference sequence). CDR3 loop: CATGGDNEQFF. CDR3 DNA: TGTGCCACCGGTGGGGACAATGAGCAGTTCTTC.

This clonotype has more than one count but fewer than ten. The rearrangement uses TRBV20-1 and TRBJ2-7; D may be TRBD2 (5 bases). Deletions cut 4 bases from V and 1 base from J, with 17 bases between. The CDR3 sequence is 15 residues long. The germline V gene has CDR1 DFQATT and CDR2 SNEGSKA (reference sequence). CDR3 coding DNA: TGCAGTGCTAAGGCGGACTTCTCCGCTTCCTACGAGCAGTACTTC. It codes for CSAKADFSASYEQYF.

This clonotype was counted ten times or more. This chain connects TRBV7-8 to TRBJ2-1, with D hard to call. This CDR3 comprises 13 residues. The V end lost 5 bases, the J end lost 4 bases, and 9 bases lay between the germline ends. The germline gives CDR1 SGHVS, CDR2 FQNEAQ. The CDR3 DNA reads as TGTGCCAGCAGCCGAGCCGGGTACAATGAGCAGTTCTTC. Encoded protein: CASSRAGYNEQFF.

This clonotype has a handful of counts. This chain connects TRBV20-1 to TRBJ2-3; D is unresolved. There are 11 residues in the CDR3. V was trimmed by 3 bases and J by 4 bases, leaving 5 bases between them. CDR1 is DFQATT and CDR2 is SNEGSKA in the germline V gene (reference sequence). Here the CDR3 DNA reads TGCAGTGCTAGTCAGTCAGATACGCAGTATTTT. This translates into CSASQSDTQYF.

This clonotype was seen many times. The CDR3 region has the DNA TGTGCCAGCAGCCCCCTAGCGGGAACTCCCTACGAGCAGTACTTC. This encodes CASSPLAGTPYEQYF. V usage is TRBV7-2 and J usage is TRBJ2-7, with 9 bases lining up with TRBD2. V dropped 5 bases and J dropped 2; count of bases not matched to a gene: 7. Per the germline V gene, CDR1 is SGHTA and CDR2 is FQGNSA. The CDR3 contains 15 residues.

This clonotype came up many times. The chain carries TRBV28 and TRBJ2-7; 14 nucleotides line up with TRBD2. In germline, CDR1 is MDHEN, CDR2 SYDVKM. The length of the CDR3 is 20 residues. V was pared by 2 bases and J by 5 bases, with 17 bases of the junction left unmatched. For the CDR3, the DNA is TGTGCCAGCAGTTTAAAGCCCGGCCCCGGACTAGCGGGAGGAAACCACGAGCAGTACTTC. This sequence encodes CASSLKPGPGLAGGNHEQYF.

As concerns this clonotype: A much larger clone differs from this one at a single base, so this may be a read error. This chain uses TRBV7-2 with TRBJ2-4; D not resolved. CDR3 length equals 11 residues. Germline loops: CDR1 SGHTA, CDR2 FQGNSA. CDR3 loop: CARSLLNIQYF. CDR3 sequence (DNA): TGTGCCAGAAGCTTATTGAACATTCAGTACTTC. The full variable domain, rest sourced from reference TRBV7-2 and TRBJ2-4, is GAGVSQSPSNKVTEKGKDVELRCDPISGHTALYWYRQSLGQGLEFLIYFQGNSAPDKSGLPSDRFSAERTGGSVSTLTIQRTQQEDSAVYLCARSLLNIQYFGAGTRLSVL.

This clonotype occurred a few times. The rearrangement joins TRBV25-1 to TRBJ1-5, with TRBD1 identical over 8 bases. The germline V gene has CDR1 MGHDK and CDR2 SYGVNS. The J segment lost 5 bases and the V segment lost 3 bases, leaving 3 bases of the junction unmatched. CDR3 size: 14 residues. CDR3 DNA: TGTGCCAGCAGTGATGGACAGGGATATCAGCCCCAGCATTTT. Encoded protein: CASSDGQGYQPQHF. The entire variable domain, with the rest obtained from reference TRBV25-1 and TRBJ1-5, is as follows: EADIYQTPRYLVIGTGKKITLECSQTMGHDKMYWYQQDPGMELHLIHYSYGVNSTEKGDLSSESTVSRIRTEHFPLTLESARPSHTSQYLCASSDGQGYQPQHFGDGTRLSIL.

This clonotype is classed as medium-sized (0.01 to 0.1%). The chain employs TRBV7-2 and TRBJ2-1, with 16 bases identical to TRBD2. Per germline, CDR1 SGHTA and CDR2 FQGNSA. The J segment lost 6 bases and the V segment lost 3 bases, leaving 5 bases of the junction unmatched. This CDR3 region has 17 residues. The CDR3 loop reads CASSLPGLAGGINEQFF. For the CDR3, the DNA is TGTGCCAGCAGCTTGCCGGGACTAGCGGGGGGGATCAATGAGCAGTTCTTC.

Here the CDR3 reads CVVTPGLVKETQYF. CDR3 nucleotide sequence: TGTGTCGTGACCCCGGGACTTGTCAAAGAGACCCAGTACTTC. The chain couples TRBV2 to TRBJ2-5, with D possibly being TRBD2 (6 bases). This CDR3 has 14 residues. The germline CDR1 and CDR2 sequences are SNHLY and FYNNEI.

This chain links TRBV5-6 with TRBJ2-3; D call uncertain. The ends were cut back, 0 bases at V and 6 bases at J, with 17 bases in the middle. CDR1 and CDR2 (germline): SGHDT, YYEEEE. The CDR3 extends over 16 amino acids. The CDR3 DNA follows: TGTGCCAGCAGCTTGGTAAGGCAACGAGGTGGGGATACGCAGTATTTT. Residues: CASSLVRQRGGDTQYF. The full variable domain, with the rest looked up from reference TRBV5-6 and TRBJ2-3, is DAGVTQSPTHLIKTRGQQVTLRCSPKSGHDTVSWYQQALGQGPQFIFQYYEEEERQRGNFPDRFSGHQFPNYSSELNVNALLLGDSALYLCASSLVRQRGGDTQYFGPGTRLTVL.

In this sample, this clonotype turned up a few times. The chain employs TRBV24-1 and TRBJ2-3; no reliable D call. In germline, CDR1 is KGHDR, CDR2 SFDVKD. Trimming cost V 4 bases and J 4 bases, with 8 bases left between them. CDR3 length equals 13 residues. The chain's CDR3 is CATSDGWADTQYF. For the CDR3, the DNA is TGTGCCACCAGTGACGGATGGGCAGATACGCAGTATTTT.

The table lists this clonotype with a few counts. The chain joins TRBV6-2 or TRBV6-3 to TRBJ2-7; 7 bases are shared with TRBD1. Germline V gene sequence: CDR1 MNHEY, CDR2 SVGEGT. There are 15 residues in the CDR3. V shed 6 bases and J 7 bases; nucleotides not matched to a gene: 15. The CDR3 nucleotides are TGTGCCAGCAGGCTTGGGACAGCTAATCCTAGGGAGCAGTACTTC. It yields the protein CASRLGTANPREQYF.

This clonotype was counted a few times. The chain recombines TRBV11-3 with TRBJ1-1; D is unclear. The CDR3 loop spans 13 amino acids. CDR1 and CDR2 from the germline V gene are SGHNT and YENEEA. Trimming took off 0 bases at V and 3 bases at J, with 5 bases between the two ends. CDR3 residues: CASSLERDTEAFF. CDR3 bases: TGTGCCAGCAGCTTAGAGCGCGACACTGAAGCTTTCTTT.

The chain employs TRBV5-1 and TRBJ2-5; 9 positions agree with TRBD1. From germline, CDR1 is SGHRS and CDR2 YFSETQ. The CDR3 is 15 residues long. V gave up 4 bases and J gave up 5 bases; unmatched junction bases: 9. Here the CDR3 reads CASSPGQGPAETQYF. The CDR3 DNA is TGCGCCAGCAGCCCCGGACAGGGGCCGGCGGAGACCCAGTACTTC.

This clonotype was counted between two and nine times. The chain joins TRBV28 to TRBJ2-1; 8 bases map to TRBD2. This CDR3 region has 15 residues. The V segment lost 6 bases and the J segment 5 bases; nucleotides outside the gene matches: 9. CDR1 is MDHEN, CDR2 SYDVKM, per germline. The CDR3 reads CASRSPGLGNNEQFF. The DNA of the CDR3 is TGTGCCAGCAGGAGTCCGGGACTAGGGAACAATGAGCAGTTCTTC.

Ten or more counts support this clonotype. V usage is TRBV7-2 and J usage is TRBJ1-2; 10 bases match TRBD1. CDR1 is SGHTA, CDR2 FQGNSA, per germline. V lost 5 bases and J lost 0; bases outside the gene matches: 12. This CDR3 has 18 amino acids. The CDR3 nucleotides are TGTGCCAGCAGCGCCAAACGGGGGGACAGGGGAGCTAACTATGGCTACACCTTC. Its protein is CASSAKRGDRGANYGYTF.

In this sample, this clonotype turned up many times. This chain joins TRBV10-3 and TRBJ1-1, with TRBD1 matching over 10 bases. The CDR3 totals 15 residues. Trimming removed 3 bases from V and 4 bases from J; junction bases left unmatched: 5. Germline V gives CDR1 ENHRY, CDR2 SYGVKD. The chain's CDR3 is CAISDDRGRSTEAFF. Here the CDR3 DNA reads TGTGCCATCAGTGACGACAGGGGGCGGTCCACTGAAGCTTTCTTT.

The chain links TRBV18 to TRBJ2-1; unclear D gene. The CDR3 totals 12 residues. Trimming shortened V by 0 bases and J by 9 bases, and 6 bases separated the two germline ends. Germline V gene sequence: CDR1 KGHSH, CDR2 LQKENI. The CDR3 here is CASSPPDGEQFF. In nucleotides, the CDR3 is TGTGCCAGCTCACCACCAGATGGTGAGCAGTTCTTC.

At least ten counts were recorded for this clonotype. V is TRBV7-2 and J is TRBJ2-4; TRBD1 aligns across 7 bases. This CDR3 contains 17 residues. The germline gives CDR1 SGHTA, CDR2 FQGNSA. Germline trimming cut 5 bases from V and 0 bases from J; bases unmatched to any gene: 10. The DNA for the CDR3 is TGTGCCAGCAGCAAAGGGGGCAGGATAAGAGCCAAAAACATTCAGTACTTC. This encodes CASSKGGRIRAKNIQYF. The variable domain in full, completed from reference TRBV7-2 and TRBJ2-4, reads GAGVSQSPSNKVTEKGKDVELRCDPISGHTALYWYRQSLGQGLEFLIYFQGNSAPDKSGLPSDRFSAERTGGSVSTLTIQRTQQEDSAVYLCASSKGGRIRAKNIQYFGAGTRLSVL.